Detailed here is one TCR beta chain. 13 Jbeta primers and 60 Vbeta primers were used for the PCR. Only in-frame clones appear in the TCRdb table, and some are missing; sequencing was by immunoSEQ multiplex PCR. The repertoire table contains 200,000 to 250,000 clones. The sample comes from a study of cytomegalovirus exposure and HLA in healthy donors. This sequence originates from a woman in her 30s in good health and CMV-seropositive. Sequencing was carried out using PBMCs.

CDR3 region: CASSALTSYEQYF. The CDR3 DNA follows: TGTGCCAGCAGTGCCCTTACTTCCTACGAGCAGTACTTC. V and J are TRBV6-5 and TRBJ2-7, with no clear D. The CDR3 is 13 residues long. V gave up 5 bases and J gave up 1 base, with 9 bases separating them. Germline V gene sequence: CDR1 MNHEY, CDR2 SVGAGI.